This T cell receptor (beta chain) is from a study of T cell responses to AZD1222 COVID-19 vaccine (dated by TCRdb to the early 2020s). General notes on the study: AZD1222 recipients whose second dose came at about 4 weeks and those whose second dose came at about 12 weeks were combined into one group, since spike-specific TCR depth and breadth did not differ between the two schedules. TCR sequencing covered some 240 trial participants: 200 to 210 given two doses of AZD1222 and about 26 given two doses of MenACWY control vaccine. Trial participants were enrolled by age into 18-55, 56-69 and 70-plus year subgroups, with roughly 160, 29 and 62 TCR-sequenced participants respectively.

Interpreted using the paper, the time point label stands for: baseline before first vaccination. Vaccinee samples came from UK trials COV001 and COV002, including a single-blind randomized controlled phase 2/3 trial of AZD1222 (ChAdOx1 nCoV-19) in healthy adults. Trial participant PBMC samples were collected at day 0 and day 28 after the second dose for TCRbeta chain sequencing. The CDR3 regions of human TCRbeta chains were analyzed by immunosequencing. In the original analysis: TCRs in the repertoires were matched against a reference library of SARS-CoV-2-specific TCRs that had been generated with the MIRA antigen-specificity platform. Breadth was defined as the fraction of unique TCRs that were SARS-CoV-2-associated. Depth was defined as the fraction of total T cells that were SARS-CoV-2-associated. Using the MIRA data, each spike-specific TCR was assigned both to the spike region to which the TCR was reactive and to a CD4 or CD8 class. Log10-transformed breadth and depth values were compared by one-way ANOVA with Sidak's multiple comparisons tests. The table comes from immuneACCESS by way of TCRdb, which keeps in-frame sequences with V and J called. Part of the clones is missing from these tables; in studies checked, under half for an unresolved V gene and the rest for unknown reasons. The D gene and trimming were derived from the DNA, and the V and J assignments and clone size from that table. The sample yields approximately 160,000 clones; around 88% were counted once. 2.2% of the sample lies in the top ten.

The study at large found these results: Only five or six AZD1222 recipients were SARS-CoV-2 seropositive at baseline, limiting conclusions about previously exposed vaccinees. Nearly half of unique spike-specific TCRs reportedly recognized epitopes outside regions mutated in the B.1.351 and B.1.1.7 variants. The whole spike protein was spanned by vaccine-associated CD4 TCRs, and dominant responses were seen in regions 160-218 and 743-854. Spike-specific TCR breadth and depth rose significantly after two AZD1222 doses compared with day 0 and with MenACWY recipients. The 56-69-year group was small, and its depth increase did not reach significance, likely because of low power. Most participants were white British and females outnumbered males, and the authors suggested that clonal diversity may have been underestimated. Because no day 14 peak-response samples were available, repertoires were characterized only after the peak T cell response.

As concerns this clone: The antigen this receptor binds is unknown. No much larger clone exists at a distance of one base, and base qualities are not known.

Looking up the germline V gene yields CDR1 SNHLY and CDR2 FYNNEI. Between the V and J ends, shortened by 5 bases and 4 bases respectively, the junction contains 17 bases. From the cysteine up to the phenylalanine, the CDR3 has a length of 15 residues. The retained sequence is limited to the CDR3, 45 bases, with the frame set at the first base. In this chain, TRBV2 is recombined with TRBJ1-1; TRBD1 is a weak D gene call, 6 bases matching. This clonotype was sampled from an adult in good health. Specimen: peripheral blood, collected on day 0 of AZD1222 vaccination. The CDR3 region: CASSPDMGATTEAFF. The sequenced DNA: TGTGCCAGCAGTCCAGACATGGGGGCGACCACTGAAGCTTTCTTT.